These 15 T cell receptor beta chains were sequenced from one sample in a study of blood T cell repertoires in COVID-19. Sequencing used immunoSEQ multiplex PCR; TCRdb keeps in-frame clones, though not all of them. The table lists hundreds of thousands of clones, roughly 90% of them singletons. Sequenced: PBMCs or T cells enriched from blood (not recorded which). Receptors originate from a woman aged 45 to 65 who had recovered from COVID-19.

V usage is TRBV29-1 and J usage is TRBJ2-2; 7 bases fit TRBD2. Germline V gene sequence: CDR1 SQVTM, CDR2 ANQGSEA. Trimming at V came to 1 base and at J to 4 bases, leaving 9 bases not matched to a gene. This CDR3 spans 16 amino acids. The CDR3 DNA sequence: TGCAGCGTTGAAGCTCTTGCGGGAGTGGGCACCGGGGAGCTGTTTTTT. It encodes CSVEALAGVGTGELFF.

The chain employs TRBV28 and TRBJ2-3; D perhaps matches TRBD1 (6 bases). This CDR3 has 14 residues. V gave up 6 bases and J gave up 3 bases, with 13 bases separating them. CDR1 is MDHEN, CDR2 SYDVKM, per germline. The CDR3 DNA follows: TGTGCCAGCAGGGGGGCCGCACGTACAGATACGCAGTATTTT. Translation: CASRGAARTDTQYF.

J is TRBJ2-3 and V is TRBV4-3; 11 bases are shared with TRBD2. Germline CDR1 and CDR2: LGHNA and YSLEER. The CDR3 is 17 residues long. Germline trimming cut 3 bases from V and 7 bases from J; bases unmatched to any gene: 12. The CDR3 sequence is CASSQEQYGTSGNTQYF. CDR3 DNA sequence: TGCGCCAGCAGCCAGGAGCAATACGGGACTAGCGGAAATACGCAGTATTTT.

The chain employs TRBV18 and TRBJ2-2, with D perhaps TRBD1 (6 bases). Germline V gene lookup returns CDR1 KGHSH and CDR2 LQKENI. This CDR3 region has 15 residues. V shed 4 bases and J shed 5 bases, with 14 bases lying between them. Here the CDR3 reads CASSHGQIQTGELFF. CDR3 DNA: TGTGCCAGCTCACATGGACAGATTCAGACCGGGGAGCTGTTTTTT.

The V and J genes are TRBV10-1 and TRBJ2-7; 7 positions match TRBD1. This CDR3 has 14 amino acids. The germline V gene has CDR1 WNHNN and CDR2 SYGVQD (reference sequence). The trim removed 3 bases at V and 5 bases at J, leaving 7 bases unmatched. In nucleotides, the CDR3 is TGCGCCAGCAGTGAAGGCAGGGGGTTGGACGAGCAGTACTTC. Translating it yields CASSEGRGLDEQYF.

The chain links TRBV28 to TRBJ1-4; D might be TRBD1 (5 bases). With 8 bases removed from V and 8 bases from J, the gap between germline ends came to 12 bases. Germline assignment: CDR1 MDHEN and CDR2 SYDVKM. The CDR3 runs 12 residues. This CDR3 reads CASGDSSEKLFF. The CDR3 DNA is TGTGCCAGCGGAGACAGTTCGGAAAAACTGTTTTTT.

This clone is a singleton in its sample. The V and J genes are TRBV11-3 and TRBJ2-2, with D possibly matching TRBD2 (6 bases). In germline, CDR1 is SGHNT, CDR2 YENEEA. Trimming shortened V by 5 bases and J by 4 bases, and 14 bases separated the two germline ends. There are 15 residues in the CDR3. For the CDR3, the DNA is TGTGCCAGCAGCCATACTAGGCGGGGCACCGGGGAGCTGTTTTTT. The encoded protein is CASSHTRRGTGELFF.

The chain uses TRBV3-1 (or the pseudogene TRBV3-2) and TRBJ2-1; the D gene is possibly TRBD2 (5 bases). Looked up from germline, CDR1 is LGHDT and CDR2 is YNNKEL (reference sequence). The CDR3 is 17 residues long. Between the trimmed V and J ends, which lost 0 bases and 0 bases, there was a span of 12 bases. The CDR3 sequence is CASSQERDGYSYNEQFF. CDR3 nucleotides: TGTGCCAGCAGCCAAGAACGGGATGGCTACTCCTACAATGAGCAGTTCTTC.

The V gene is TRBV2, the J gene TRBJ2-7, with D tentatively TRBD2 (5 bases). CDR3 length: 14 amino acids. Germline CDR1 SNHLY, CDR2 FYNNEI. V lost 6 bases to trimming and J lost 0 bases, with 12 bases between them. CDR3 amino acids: CASRSGPRSYEQYF. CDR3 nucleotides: TGTGCCAGCAGGAGCGGTCCCCGCTCCTACGAGCAGTACTTC.

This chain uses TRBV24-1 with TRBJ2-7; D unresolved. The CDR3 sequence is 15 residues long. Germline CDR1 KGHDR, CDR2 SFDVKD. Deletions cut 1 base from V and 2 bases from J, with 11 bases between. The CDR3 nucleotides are TGTGCCACCAGTGATTTTGGGCAGGAACCCTACGAGCAGTACTTC. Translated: CATSDFGQEPYEQYF.

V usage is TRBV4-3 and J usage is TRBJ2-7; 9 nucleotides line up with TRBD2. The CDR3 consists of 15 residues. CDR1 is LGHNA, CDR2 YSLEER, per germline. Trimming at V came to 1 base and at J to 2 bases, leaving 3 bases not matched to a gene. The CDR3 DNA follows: TGCGCCAGCAGCCAAGTAGCGGGAGTTCCCTACGAGCAGTACTTC. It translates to CASSQVAGVPYEQYF.

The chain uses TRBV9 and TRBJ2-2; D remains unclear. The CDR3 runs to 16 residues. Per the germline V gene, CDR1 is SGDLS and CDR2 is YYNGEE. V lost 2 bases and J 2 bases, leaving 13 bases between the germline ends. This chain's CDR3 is CASSVYDGANTGELFF. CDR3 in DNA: TGTGCCAGCAGCGTTTATGACGGAGCTAACACCGGGGAGCTGTTTTTT.

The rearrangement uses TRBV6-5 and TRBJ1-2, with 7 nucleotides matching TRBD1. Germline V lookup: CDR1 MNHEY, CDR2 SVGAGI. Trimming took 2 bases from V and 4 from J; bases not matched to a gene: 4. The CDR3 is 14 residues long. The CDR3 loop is CASSYGDSLYGYTF. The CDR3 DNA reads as TGTGCCAGCAGTTACGGGGACAGCCTCTATGGCTACACCTTC.

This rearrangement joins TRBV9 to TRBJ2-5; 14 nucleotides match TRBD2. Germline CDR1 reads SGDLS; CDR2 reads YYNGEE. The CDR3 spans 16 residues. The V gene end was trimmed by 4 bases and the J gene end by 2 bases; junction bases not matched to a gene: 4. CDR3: CASSSGLAGVQETQYF. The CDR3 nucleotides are TGTGCCAGCAGCTCGGGACTAGCGGGAGTACAAGAGACCCAGTACTTC.

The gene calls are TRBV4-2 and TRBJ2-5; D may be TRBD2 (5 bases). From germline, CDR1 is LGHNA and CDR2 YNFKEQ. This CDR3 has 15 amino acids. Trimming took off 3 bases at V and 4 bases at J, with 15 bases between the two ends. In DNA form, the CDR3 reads TGTGCCAGCAGCCACAACCGGGCCGCGGGAGAGACCCAGTACTTC. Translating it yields CASSHNRAAGETQYF.